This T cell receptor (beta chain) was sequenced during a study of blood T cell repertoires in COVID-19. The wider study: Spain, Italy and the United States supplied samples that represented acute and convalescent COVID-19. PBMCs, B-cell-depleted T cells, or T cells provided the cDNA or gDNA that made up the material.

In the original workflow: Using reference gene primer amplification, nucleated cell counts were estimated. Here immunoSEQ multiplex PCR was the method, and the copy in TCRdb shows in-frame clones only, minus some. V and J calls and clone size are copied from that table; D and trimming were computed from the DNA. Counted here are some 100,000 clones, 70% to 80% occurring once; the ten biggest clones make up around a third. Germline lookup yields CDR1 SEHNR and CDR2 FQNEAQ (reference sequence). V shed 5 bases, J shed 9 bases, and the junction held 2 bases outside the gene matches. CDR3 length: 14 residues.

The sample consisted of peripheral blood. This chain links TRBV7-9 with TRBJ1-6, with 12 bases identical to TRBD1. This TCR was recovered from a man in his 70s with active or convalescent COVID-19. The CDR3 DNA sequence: TGTGCCAGCAGCCCGGGACAGGGGGCTTCACCCCTCCACTTT. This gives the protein CASSPGQGASPLHF. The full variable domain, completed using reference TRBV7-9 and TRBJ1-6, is DTGVSQNPRHKITKRGQNVTFRCDPISEHNRLYWYRQTLGQGPEFLTYFQNEAQLEKSRLLSDRFSAERPKGSFSTLEIQRTEQGDSAMYLCASSPGQGASPLHFGNGTRLTVT.